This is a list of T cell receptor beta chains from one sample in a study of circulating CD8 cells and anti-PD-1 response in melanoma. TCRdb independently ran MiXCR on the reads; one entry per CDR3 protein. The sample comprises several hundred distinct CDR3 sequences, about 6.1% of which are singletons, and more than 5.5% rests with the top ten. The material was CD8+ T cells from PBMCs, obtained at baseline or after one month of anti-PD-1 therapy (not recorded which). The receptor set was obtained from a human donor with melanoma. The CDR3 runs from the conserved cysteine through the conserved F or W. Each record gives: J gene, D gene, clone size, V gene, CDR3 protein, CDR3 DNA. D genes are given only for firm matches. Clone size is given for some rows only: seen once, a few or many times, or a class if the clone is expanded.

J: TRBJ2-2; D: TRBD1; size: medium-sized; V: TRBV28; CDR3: CASSLLIQGGPAGLTGELFF; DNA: TGTGCCAGCAGTTTACTAATACAGGGGGGTCCGGCGGGCCTCACCGGGGAGCTGTTTTTT
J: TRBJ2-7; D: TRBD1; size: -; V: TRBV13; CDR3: CASSFDRGHYEQYF; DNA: TGTGCCAGCAGCTTCGACAGGGGGCATTACGAGCAGTACTTC
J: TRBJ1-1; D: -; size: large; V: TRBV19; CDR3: CASSIVVNTEAFF; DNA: TGTGCCAGTAGTATAGTGGTGAACACTGAAGCTTTCTTT
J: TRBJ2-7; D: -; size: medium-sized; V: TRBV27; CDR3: CASSSWTEGEQYF; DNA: TGTGCCAGCAGTTCTTGGACAGAGGGGGAGCAGTACTTC
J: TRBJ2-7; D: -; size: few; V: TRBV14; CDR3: CASSPGGIPYEQYF; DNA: TGTGCCAGCAGCCCCGGAGGGATCCCCTACGAGCAGTACTTC
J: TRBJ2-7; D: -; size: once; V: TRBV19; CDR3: CASSILASYEQYF; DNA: TGTGCCAGTAGTATACTCGCCTCCTACGAGCAGTACTTC
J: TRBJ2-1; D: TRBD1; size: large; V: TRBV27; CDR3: CASSLPAGTASYNEQFF; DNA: TGTGCCAGCAGTTTACCGGCCGGGACAGCCTCCTACAATGAGCAGTTCTTC
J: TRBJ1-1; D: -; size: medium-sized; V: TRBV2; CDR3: CASTDRFPEAFF; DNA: TGTGCCAGCACTGACAGGTTCCCTGAAGCTTTCTTT
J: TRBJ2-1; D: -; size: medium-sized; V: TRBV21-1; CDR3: CASSKEGGTGGRGSYNEQFF; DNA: TGTGCCAGCAGCAAAGAAGGGGGTACAGGGGGCAGAGGTTCCTACAATGAGCAGTTCTTC
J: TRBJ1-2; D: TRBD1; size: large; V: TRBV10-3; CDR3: CAINNGTGGTLGYGYTF; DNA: TGTGCCATCAATAATGGGACAGGAGGGACACTAGGCTATGGCTACACCTTC
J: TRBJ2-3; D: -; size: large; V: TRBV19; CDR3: CASSYPVVGGPDTQYF; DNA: TGTGCCAGTAGTTACCCCGTTGTGGGGGGCCCAGATACGCAGTATTTT
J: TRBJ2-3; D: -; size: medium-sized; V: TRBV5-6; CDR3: CASSTTDTQYF; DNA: TGTGCCAGCAGCACCACAGATACGCAGTATTTT
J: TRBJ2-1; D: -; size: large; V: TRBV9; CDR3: CASTPPGGTLNEQFF; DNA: TGTGCCAGCACCCCTCCCGGCGGGACCCTTAATGAGCAGTTCTTC
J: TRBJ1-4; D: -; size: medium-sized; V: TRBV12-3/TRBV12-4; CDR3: CASATVRGEKLFF; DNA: TGTGCCAGCGCGACAGTTCGGGGTGAAAAACTGTTTTTT
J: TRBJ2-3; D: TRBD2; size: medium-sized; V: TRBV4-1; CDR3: CASSPGLAATTDTQYF; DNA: TGCGCCAGCAGCCCAGGACTAGCGGCCACTACAGATACGCAGTATTTT
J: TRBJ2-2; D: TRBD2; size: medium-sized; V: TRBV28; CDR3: CASSLIGGYTGELFF; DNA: TGTGCCAGCAGTTTAATCGGGGGGTATACCGGGGAGCTGTTTTTT
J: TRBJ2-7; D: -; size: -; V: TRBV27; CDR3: CASSLGRDPSYEQYF; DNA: TGTGCCAGCAGTTTAGGTAGAGACCCCTCCTACGAGCAGTACTTC
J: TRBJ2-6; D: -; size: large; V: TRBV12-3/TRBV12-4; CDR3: CASRFVSGANVLTF; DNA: TGTGCCAGCAGATTTGTCTCTGGGGCCAACGTCCTGACTTTC